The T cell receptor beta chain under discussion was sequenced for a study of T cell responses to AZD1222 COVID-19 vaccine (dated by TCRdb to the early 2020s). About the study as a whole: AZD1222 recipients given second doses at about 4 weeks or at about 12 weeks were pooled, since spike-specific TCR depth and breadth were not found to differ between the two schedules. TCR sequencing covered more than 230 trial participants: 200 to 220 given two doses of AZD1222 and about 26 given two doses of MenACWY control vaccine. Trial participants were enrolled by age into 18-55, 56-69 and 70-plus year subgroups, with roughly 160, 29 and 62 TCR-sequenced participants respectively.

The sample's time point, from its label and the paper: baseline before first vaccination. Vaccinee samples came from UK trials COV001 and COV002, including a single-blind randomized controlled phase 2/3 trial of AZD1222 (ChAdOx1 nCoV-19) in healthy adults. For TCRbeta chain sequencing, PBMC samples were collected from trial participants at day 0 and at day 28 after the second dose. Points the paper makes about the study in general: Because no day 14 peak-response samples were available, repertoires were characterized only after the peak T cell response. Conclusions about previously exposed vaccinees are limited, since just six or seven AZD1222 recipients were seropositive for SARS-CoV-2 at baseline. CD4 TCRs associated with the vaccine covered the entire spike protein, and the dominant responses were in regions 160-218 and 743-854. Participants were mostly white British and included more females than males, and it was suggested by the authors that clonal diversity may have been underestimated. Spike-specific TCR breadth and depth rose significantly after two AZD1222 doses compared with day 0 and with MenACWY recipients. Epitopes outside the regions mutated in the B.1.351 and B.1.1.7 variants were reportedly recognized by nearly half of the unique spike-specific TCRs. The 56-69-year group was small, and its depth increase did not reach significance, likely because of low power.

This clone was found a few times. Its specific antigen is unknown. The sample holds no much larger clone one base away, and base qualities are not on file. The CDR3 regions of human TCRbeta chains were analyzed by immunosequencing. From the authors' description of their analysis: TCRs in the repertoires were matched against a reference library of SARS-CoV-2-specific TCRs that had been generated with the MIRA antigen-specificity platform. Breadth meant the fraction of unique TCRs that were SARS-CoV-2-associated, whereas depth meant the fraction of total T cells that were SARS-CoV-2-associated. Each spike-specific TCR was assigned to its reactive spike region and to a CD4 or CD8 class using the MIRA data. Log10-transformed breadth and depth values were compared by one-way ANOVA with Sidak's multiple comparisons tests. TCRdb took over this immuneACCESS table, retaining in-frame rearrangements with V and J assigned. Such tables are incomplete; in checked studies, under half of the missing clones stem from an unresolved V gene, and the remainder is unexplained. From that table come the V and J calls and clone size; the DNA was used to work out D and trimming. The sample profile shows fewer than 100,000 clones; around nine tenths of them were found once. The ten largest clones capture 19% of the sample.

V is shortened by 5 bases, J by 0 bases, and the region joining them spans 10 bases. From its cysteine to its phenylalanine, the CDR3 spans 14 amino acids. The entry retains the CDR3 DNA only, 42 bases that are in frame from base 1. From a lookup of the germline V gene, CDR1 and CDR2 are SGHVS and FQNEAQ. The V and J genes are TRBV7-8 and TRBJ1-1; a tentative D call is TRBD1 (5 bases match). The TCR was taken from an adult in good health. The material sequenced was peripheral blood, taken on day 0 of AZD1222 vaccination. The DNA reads TGTGCCAGCAGCACCCCGGGGGTGAACACTGAAGCTTTCTTT. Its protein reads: CASSTPGVNTEAFF.